A selection of T cell receptor beta chains follows, all from one sample in a study of prognosis after radiotherapy for stage I lung cancer. TCRdb processed the multiplex PCR reads anew with MiXCR; each CDR3 protein has one entry. The sample comprises more than 25,000 distinct CDR3 sequences, 25% to 40% of which are singletons, and roughly 34% rests with the top ten. The material sequenced was PBMCs, taken before or after stereotactic body radiation therapy (not recorded which). The receptors were gathered from a donor aged 50 or older with non-small cell lung cancer. CDR3s include the opening cysteine and the closing phenylalanine or tryptophan. D genes are given only for firm matches. Only part of the rows carry a size: once, few, many, or a class if the clone is expanded.

d_gene | abundance | j_gene | v_gene | CDR3nt | CDR3aa
NA | many | TRBJ2-2 | TRBV19 | TGTGCCAGTAGTATTATAGGCGGGAAAACCACCGGGGAGCTGTTTTTT | CASSIIGGKTTGELFF
NA | many | TRBJ1-4 | TRBV6-1 | TGTGCCAGCAGTGAAGCGCGGTATCGGAGACCGTTTGCAACTAATGAAAAACTGTTTTTT | CASSEARYRRPFATNEKLFF
TRBD2 | NA | TRBJ2-7 | TRBV20-1 | TGCAGTGCTCACCGGGACTATGAGACGGGCGAGCAGTACTTC | CSAHRDYETGEQYF
NA | NA | TRBJ2-5 | TRBV12-3/TRBV12-4 | TGTGCCAGCGGAAAGACCCCCCAAGAGACCCAGTACTTC | CASGKTPQETQYF
TRBD1 | many | TRBJ1-4 | TRBV7-9 | TGTGCCAGCAGCACAGGGGTTGAAAAACTGTTTTTT | CASSTGVEKLFF
NA | NA | TRBJ1-2 | TRBV6-1 | TGTGCCAGTAGAAAGACAGTGACCCGCTATGGCTACACCTTC | CASRKTVTRYGYTF
TRBD2 | many | TRBJ2-1 | TRBV5-1 | TGCGCCAGCAGCTTCGCTAGCGGGAGGGCGGGTGAGCAGTTCTTC | CASSFASGRAGEQFF
TRBD2 | many | TRBJ2-1 | TRBV30 | TGTGCCTGGAATAGCGGGAGGGCCTCTGATGAGCAGTTCTTC | CAWNSGRASDEQFF
NA | NA | TRBJ1-2 | TRBV24-1 | TGTGCCACCAGTGAAACTGGCTATGGCTACACCTTC | CATSETGYGYTF
TRBD2 | many | TRBJ2-2 | TRBV3-1 | TGTGCCAGCAGCCAAAGGGCGGGAGCGGGCGGGGAGCTGTTTTTT | CASSQRAGAGGELFF
NA | many | TRBJ1-3 | TRBV5-1 | TGCGCCAGCAGCGCATCACCCACCTCTGGAAACACCATATATTTT | CASSASPTSGNTIYF
NA | many | TRBJ2-1 | TRBV14 | TGTGCCAGCAGCCAACTCGTACTAGGGATACAGTTCTTC | CASSQLVLGIQFF
NA | many | TRBJ1-3 | TRBV5-1 | TGCGCCAGCAGCCCGCCGGATCCGAGGAACACCATATATTTT | CASSPPDPRNTIYF
NA | many | TRBJ1-1 | TRBV2 | TGTGCCAGCAGTGGAGTAGGAGGGAACACTGAAGCTTTCTTT | CASSGVGGNTEAFF
NA | NA | TRBJ1-2 | TRBV27 | TGTGCCAGCAGTCCAACGTTCGAGGTTTTCTACACCTTC | CASSPTFEVFYTF
TRBD1 | NA | TRBJ1-2 | TRBV6-1 | TGTGCCAGCCAAGCCGGGACAGGGGATTACACCTTC | CASQAGTGDYTF
TRBD2 | few | TRBJ2-1 | TRBV30 | TGTGCCTGGAGTGAGTTAGCGGGAGGCCTTTTGAATGAGCAGTTCTTC | CAWSELAGGLLNEQFF
NA | many | TRBJ1-1 | TRBV5-1 | TGCGCCAGCAGCTTGGCCACGATTGGGAACACTGAAGCTTTCTTT | CASSLATIGNTEAFF
NA | many | TRBJ2-2 | TRBV24-1 | TGTGCCACCAGTGCCCAGGGGCGAGACACCGGGGAGCTGTTTTTT | CATSAQGRDTGELFF
NA | many | TRBJ1-1 | TRBV12-3/TRBV12-4 | TGTGCCAGCAGTTTCCCAGCGGCTGGGACCGACTTGAACACTGAAGCTTTCTTT | CASSFPAAGTDLNTEAFF
NA | many | TRBJ2-3 | TRBV12-5 | TGTGCTAGCTCCAGGGTTTTGGATACACAGTATTTT | CASSRVLDTQYF
NA | many | TRBJ2-3 | TRBV18 | TGTGCCAGCTCACCCCCCAGGGGTGATACGCAGTATTTT | CASSPPRGDTQYF
TRBD1 | NA | TRBJ2-7 | TRBV24-1 | TGTGCCACCAGTGACCGGACAGGGCTCGAGCAGTACTTC | CATSDRTGLEQYF
TRBD2 | many | TRBJ2-7 | TRBV15 | TGTGCCACCAGCTCCGGGGTCGGTAGCGGGAGGGCTGGGTACGAGCAGTACTTC | CATSSGVGSGRAGYEQYF
NA | few | TRBJ2-3 | TRBV6-1 | TGTGCCAGCACCAGACAGGAGCCCACAGATACGCAGTATTTT | CASTRQEPTDTQYF
NA | many | TRBJ1-5 | TRBV7-9 | TGTGCCAGCAGCTTTGACAATCAGCCCCAGCATTTT | CASSFDNQPQHF
NA | many | TRBJ2-3 | TRBV19 | TGTGCCAGTAGGTCGGCTATACGCACATCAGATACGCAGTATTTT | CASRSAIRTSDTQYF
NA | many | TRBJ2-2 | TRBV9 | TGTGCCAGCAGCGTAGGGATATTAGGTGATCCGAACACCGGGGAGCTGTTTTTT | CASSVGILGDPNTGELFF
TRBD1 | many | TRBJ1-2 | TRBV12-3/TRBV12-4 | TGTGCCAGCAGCAGGTTTGACAGGGTGGACTATGGCTACACCTTC | CASSRFDRVDYGYTF
TRBD2 | many | TRBJ2-2 | TRBV3-1 | TGTGCCAGCAGCCAAGGGGCGGGGGTCGAGGAGCTGTTTTTT | CASSQGAGVEELFF
TRBD2 | many | TRBJ2-7 | TRBV28 | TGTGCCAGCAGTTCCGGGACTAGAGGCGAGCAGTACTTC | CASSSGTRGEQYF
TRBD2 | NA | TRBJ2-1 | TRBV7-3 | TGTGCCAGCAGCTTAACGGGGGGGGGAAGGAGGAATGAGCAGTTCTTC | CASSLTGGGRRNEQFF
NA | once | TRBJ1-6 | TRBV5-6 | TGTGCCAGCACTAGTCTAGGCAGGGGCCCTTACTATAATTCACCCCTCCACTTT | CASTSLGRGPYYNSPLHF
NA | NA | TRBJ2-7 | TRBV12-3/TRBV12-4 | TGTGCCAGCATTTTAGTAGCGACCTCCTACGAGCAGTACTTC | CASILVATSYEQYF
NA | NA | TRBJ1-3 | TRBV6-1 | TGTGCCAGTATTACCCAAAACACCATATATTTT | CASITQNTIYF
TRBD2 | many | TRBJ2-7 | TRBV3-1 | TGTGCCAGCAGACCTGGGACTAGCGGGAAAACCCCCTCCTACGAGCAGTACTTC | CASRPGTSGKTPSYEQYF
TRBD1 | NA | TRBJ2-3 | TRBV12-3/TRBV12-4 | TGTGCCAGCAGCCCTCTCGGGACAGTGGCCACAGATACGCAGTATTTT | CASSPLGTVATDTQYF
TRBD1 | NA | TRBJ1-1 | TRBV12-3/TRBV12-4 | TGTGCCAGCAGTCCGAAGACAGGGGGTATGTGGGGAACTGAAGCTTTCTTT | CASSPKTGGMWGTEAFF
TRBD1 | many | TRBJ2-7 | TRBV7-8 | TGTGCCAGCAGCTCTTGGGGACAGGAGGGCGAGCAGTACTTC | CASSSWGQEGEQYF
TRBD1 | many | TRBJ2-7 | TRBV5-5 | TGTGCCAGCAGCACCGGACAGGGCTCCTACGAGCAGTACTTC | CASSTGQGSYEQYF
NA | NA | TRBJ1-1 | TRBV18 | TGTGCCAGCTCCCAACTCGAGGGGAACACTGAAGCTTTCTTT | CASSQLEGNTEAFF
NA | many | TRBJ2-5 | TRBV2 | TGTGCCAGCAGGATACCAGGCGGGGACGAAGAGACCCAGTACTTC | CASRIPGGDEETQYF
NA | many | TRBJ1-1 | TRBV20-1 | TGCAGTGCTAGAGATCCCGGACCTAGTCGGAACACTGAAGCTTTCTTT | CSARDPGPSRNTEAFF
TRBD2 | NA | TRBJ2-3 | TRBV7-2 | TGTGCCAGCAGTTCTAGCGGAGCCACAGATACTCAGTATTTT | CASSSSGATDTQYF
NA | many | TRBJ2-7 | TRBV25-1 | TGTGCCAGCAGTGCCAGCTACTACGAGCAGTACTTC | CASSASYYEQYF
TRBD2 | many | TRBJ2-3 | TRBV19 | TGTGCCAGTAGTCTGCATAGCGGGAGCGCAACAGATACGCAGTATTTT | CASSLHSGSATDTQYF
NA | many | TRBJ2-5 | TRBV20-1 | TGCAGTGCTAGCGATGTCAGCCAAGAGACCCAGTACTTC | CSASDVSQETQYF
NA | many | TRBJ2-6 | TRBV27 | TGTGCCAGCAGTTTCTGGGGTGGGGCCAACGTCCTGACTTTC | CASSFWGGANVLTF
TRBD2 | many | TRBJ2-5 | TRBV5-1 | TGCGCCAGCAGCCTCGGACTAGCGGGAAGCGGGGAAGAGACCCAGTACTTC | CASSLGLAGSGEETQYF
NA | many | TRBJ2-3 | TRBV27 | TGTGCCAGCAGTTTATACACTCCCGTGGGGGTTTACACAGATACGCAGTATTTT | CASSLYTPVGVYTDTQYF
NA | NA | TRBJ2-4 | TRBV14 | TGTGCCAGCAGCCAAGGTCGCGCCCTAGCCAAAAACATTCAGTACTTC | CASSQGRALAKNIQYF
NA | few | TRBJ2-1 | TRBV12-3/TRBV12-4 | TGTGCCAGCAGTGATAGACTAGAGGGCTCCTACAATGAGCAGTTCTTC | CASSDRLEGSYNEQFF